This T cell receptor (beta chain) stems from a study of cytomegalovirus exposure and HLA in healthy donors. Here immunoSEQ multiplex PCR was the method, and the copy in TCRdb shows in-frame clones only, minus some. The sample contains roughly 150,000 clones, approximately 84% of which appear only once. Remarks on this clone: Its antigen remains unknown.

Study observations and caveats: Reportedly, diagnosis of cytomegalovirus status by the classifier showed high specificity and sensitivity.

This CDR3 has 12 residues. Germline V lookup: CDR1 MDHEN, CDR2 SYDVKM. The V and J genes are TRBV28 and TRBJ1-2; 10 bases are shared with TRBD1. The origin of this receptor is a man between 25 and 39 years old in good health and CMV-seropositive. The sequenced material came from PBMCs. CDR3 in DNA: TGTGTTACGACAGGGGGCGACTATGGCTACACCTTC. It codes for CVTTGGDYGYTF.